This T cell receptor (beta chain) was captured in a study of cytomegalovirus exposure and HLA in healthy donors. Study at large: When 398 donors were genotyped, roughly 82% of them were found to fall in the Caucasian-associated ancestry cluster. Study findings and constraints: V segments that were indistinguishable, TRBV6-2 and TRBV6-3 among them, were omitted from analysis.

On this clone: Antigen unknown. Other DNA sequences of this sample code for an identical CDR3.

The PCR was carried out with 60 Vbeta primers and 13 Jbeta primers. Produced via immunoSEQ multiplex PCR; TCRdb's table is partial and in-frame only. This sample contains under 200,000 clones. Trimming cost V 5 bases and J 3 bases, with 16 bases left between them. Per germline, CDR1 SEHNR and CDR2 FQNEAQ (reference sequence). This CDR3 region has 15 residues. The TCR was taken from a woman aged 18-29 years in good health and CMV-seropositive. The chain employs TRBV7-9 and TRBJ1-1, with D possibly TRBD1 on 5 matching bases. Sequencing was carried out using PBMCs. The CDR3 region has the DNA TGTGCCAGCAGCCAGGGCCCCGGGAGAGACACTGAAGCTTTCTTT. Amino acids: CASSQGPGRDTEAFF.